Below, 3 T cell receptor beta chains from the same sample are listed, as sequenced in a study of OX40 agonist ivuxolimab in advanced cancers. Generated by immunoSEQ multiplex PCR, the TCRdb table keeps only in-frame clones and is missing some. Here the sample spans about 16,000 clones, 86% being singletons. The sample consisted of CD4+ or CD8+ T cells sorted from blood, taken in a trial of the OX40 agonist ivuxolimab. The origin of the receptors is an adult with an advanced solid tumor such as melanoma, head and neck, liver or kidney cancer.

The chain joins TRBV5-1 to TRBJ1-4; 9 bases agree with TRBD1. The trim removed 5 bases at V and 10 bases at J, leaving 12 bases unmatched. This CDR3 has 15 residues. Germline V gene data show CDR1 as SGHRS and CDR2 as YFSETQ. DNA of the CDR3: TGCGCCAGCAGTCCAAGGACAGGGGAAGGATCAAAACTGTTTTTT. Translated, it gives CASSPRTGEGSKLFF.

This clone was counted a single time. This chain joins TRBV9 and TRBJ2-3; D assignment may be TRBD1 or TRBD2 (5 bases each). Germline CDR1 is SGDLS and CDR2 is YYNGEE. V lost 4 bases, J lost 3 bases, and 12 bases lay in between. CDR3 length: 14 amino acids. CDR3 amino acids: CASSLLGGTDTQYF. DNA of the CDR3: TGTGCCAGCAGCCTTCTTGGGGGAACAGATACGCAGTATTTT.

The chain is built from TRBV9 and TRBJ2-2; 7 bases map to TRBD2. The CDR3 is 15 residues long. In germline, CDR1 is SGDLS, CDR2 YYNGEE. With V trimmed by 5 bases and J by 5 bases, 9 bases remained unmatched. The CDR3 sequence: CASSSGLVRTGELFF. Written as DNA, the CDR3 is TGTGCCAGCAGTTCCGGACTAGTTCGAACCGGGGAGCTGTTTTTT.